This T cell receptor (beta chain) derives from a study of CXCR3-negative and CXCR3-positive naive CD8 T cells. Across the whole study: Sequencing yielded 120 million to 150 million TRB reads, roughly 1.5 +/- 0.3 million per library. Findings and caveats of the study: Sequencing showed both naive subsets with comparably high diversity, and memory CD8+ cells much lower. The study found that naive CXCR3-negative and CXCR3-positive cells shared TRBV-TRBJ usage, while memory cells differed.

Libraries were UMI-labeled 5' RACE TRB cDNA. TCRdb processed the 5' RACE reads again and assigns one entry to each CDR3 protein, with no DNA. The table for this sample gives tens of thousands of distinct CDR3 sequences. Germline V CDR1 and CDR2: DFQATT, SNEGSKA (reference sequence). The CDR3 spans 19 residues. In terms of frequency, this clonotype is medium-sized. Its specificity is not known. Every CD8+ T cell subset underwent triplicate sorting at roughly 320,000 cells apiece. The rearrangement joins TRBV20-1 to TRBJ2-4; TCRdb picks TRBD1, but there is no DNA to check that call. The clonotype was recovered from a human donor in good health. Some clones in this sample may be carry-over from other donors' samples. The sample was memory CD8+ T cells from blood. This CDR3 is CSARPTLGQGQQRRYIQYF.